This is a list of T cell receptor beta chains from one sample in a study of blood T cells in healthy people across ages. TCRdb processed the 5' RACE reads anew with MiXCR; each CDR3 protein has one entry. The sample contains around 1.5 million distinct CDR3 sequences, approximately 59% of which appear only once. The specimen was blood. These receptors came from a man aged 18 to 29 in good health. Both conserved end residues are part of each CDR3. The order of the fields is clone size, V gene, D gene, J gene, CDR3 DNA, CDR3 protein. D genes are given only for firm matches. Size is omitted from some rows. Given values are once, few, many or a class for expanded clones.

>-|TRBV6-1|-|TRBJ1-2
TGTGCCAGCAGTGAAGCGCTAGGGTCCGCGGGCTATGGCTACACCTTC
CASSEALGSAGYGYTF
>-|TRBV4-2|TRBD2|TRBJ2-7
TGTGCCAGCAGCTCGGCGTATGGACTAGCCTACGAGCAGTACTTC
CASSSAYGLAYEQYF
>once|TRBV4-1|TRBD2|TRBJ2-5
TGCGCCAGCAGCCACCAACCAAGCGGGGCCTACCAAGAGACCCAGTACTTC
CASSHQPSGAYQETQYF
>-|TRBV7-9|-|TRBJ2-5
TGTGCCAGCAGGTACCAGTCTAGAGAGACCCAGTACTTC
CASRYQSRETQYF
>-|TRBV7-9|TRBD1|TRBJ1-2
TGTGCCAGCAGCGTCCGGGACAGCTATGGCTACACCTTC
CASSVRDSYGYTF
>-|TRBV5-1|-|TRBJ2-1
TGCGCCAGCAGCTTGAGTACGGGAGCCTACAATGAGCAGTTCTTC
CASSLSTGAYNEQFF
>-|TRBV27|TRBD1|TRBJ1-1
TGTGCCAGCAGTACCTGGGACAGGGCGGAAGCTTTCTTT
CASSTWDRAEAFF
>-|TRBV2|TRBD2|TRBJ2-3
TGTGCCAGCAGTGAAAGTCCCGGGAGGGGCGCACAAACAGATACGCAGTATTTT
CASSESPGRGAQTDTQYF
>-|TRBV28|-|TRBJ2-7
TGTGCCAGCAGTCCCCCCGGTTCAACTAACTACGAGCAGTACTTC
CASSPPGSTNYEQYF
>few|TRBV29-1|-|TRBJ2-7
TGCAGCGTTGACGGGGTAGGCTACGAGCAGTACTTC
CSVDGVGYEQYF
>-|TRBV3-1|-|TRBJ1-2
TGTGCCAGCAGCCAAGGCGGCATCTATGGCCACACCTTC
CASSQGGIYGHTF
>-|TRBV6-2/TRBV6-3|-|TRBJ2-5
TGTGCCAGCAGTTGGTGGGGGGAGACCCAGTACTTC
CASSWWGETQYF
>-|TRBV5-1|-|TRBJ2-6
TGCGCCAGCAGCTTGGAGGCGGCGGGGTCTACTGGGGCCAACGTCCTGACTTTC
CASSLEAAGSTGANVLTF
>few|TRBV12-3/TRBV12-4|TRBD1|TRBJ1-1
TGTGCCAGCAGTCACGGACAGGGGAACACTGAAGCTTTCTTT
CASSHGQGNTEAFF
>-|TRBV11-2|-|TRBJ2-1
TGTGCCAGCAGCTTAGCCCTATGGACAGAAAGAAATGAGCAGTTCTTC
CASSLALWTERNEQFF
>few|TRBV6-2/TRBV6-3|-|TRBJ2-7
TGTGCCAGCAGTCCGCTACTCACGACCGAGCAGTACTTC
CASSPLLTTEQYF
>-|TRBV6-2/TRBV6-3|-|TRBJ1-2
TGTGCCAGCACCCAGGGTTACTATGGCCACACCTTC
CASTQGYYGHTF
>-|TRBV12-3/TRBV12-4|-|TRBJ1-6
TGTGCCAGCGGCGAGGGGGTCTCCTATAATTCACCCCTCCACTTT
CASGEGVSYNSPLHF
>-|TRBV4-3|-|TRBJ2-6
TGCGCCAGCAGCCAAGAGATTAGGGCAAATGGGGCCAACGTCCTGACTTTC
CASSQEIRANGANVLTF
>once|TRBV30|TRBD2|TRBJ2-3
TGTGCCTGGAGTGCTCTACTAGCGGGAAGCACAGATACGCAGTATTTT
CAWSALLAGSTDTQYF
>-|TRBV18|TRBD1|TRBJ1-1
TGTGCCAGCTCACCGACAGGGGTACCGGCTGAAGCTTTCTTT
CASSPTGVPAEAFF
>-|TRBV10-3|TRBD1|TRBJ1-1
TGTGCCATCAGTACCGACAGGGGGTTGATGAACACTGAAGCTTTCTTT
CAISTDRGLMNTEAFF
>few|TRBV29-1|-|TRBJ2-3
TGCAGCGGACGACAAAGGCTGGGGGATACGCAGTATTTT
CSGRQRLGDTQYF
>few|TRBV7-9|-|TRBJ2-3
TGTGCCAGCCGACAGGAGCACACAGATACGCAGTATTTT
CASRQEHTDTQYF
>-|TRBV29-1|TRBD2|TRBJ2-3
TGCAGCGTTGATGGACTAGTACAGATCACAGATACGCAGTATTTT
CSVDGLVQITDTQYF
>few|TRBV6-5|-|TRBJ2-7
TGTGCCAGCAACCCGGGAGTAAGGACCGAGCAGTACTTC
CASNPGVRTEQYF
>-|TRBV5-5|-|TRBJ1-6
TGTGCCAGCGGATTGGCAAGAAATTCACCCCTCCACTTT
CASGLARNSPLHF
>-|TRBV12-3/TRBV12-4|TRBD2|TRBJ2-3
TGTGCCAGCAGGCCAGCGGGGGGGCGCGTAGATACGCAGTATTTT
CASRPAGGRVDTQYF
>-|TRBV6-5|-|TRBJ2-5
TGTGCCAGCAGTTTACAACGGCTCAGCGGTGGGGAGACCCAGTACTTC
CASSLQRLSGGETQYF
>few|TRBV3-1|TRBD2|TRBJ2-7
TGTGCCAGCAGCCAAGACTGGGGGGGGGAGGCCTACGAGCAGTACTTC
CASSQDWGGEAYEQYF
>few|TRBV12-3/TRBV12-4|-|TRBJ2-5
TGTGCCAGCAGTTTGTTTGCTAGGGGAGAGACCCAGTACTTC
CASSLFARGETQYF
>-|TRBV6-5|TRBD1|TRBJ1-2
TGTGCCAGCAGTCGGACAGGGCGAGCTGGCTACACCTTC
CASSRTGRAGYTF
>-|TRBV7-2|-|TRBJ2-5
TGTGCCAGCAGTGTGGGCGGAGGGATGGAGACCCAGTACTTC
CASSVGGGMETQYF
>-|TRBV18|-|TRBJ2-2
TGTGCCAGCTCACCACAGGGTTTGTTTAACACCGGGGAGCTGTTTTTT
CASSPQGLFNTGELFF
>-|TRBV6-2/TRBV6-3|TRBD2|TRBJ2-7
TGTGCCAGCAGTTACGGTCTAGCGGGATACGACGAGCAGTACTTC
CASSYGLAGYDEQYF
>-|TRBV5-1|-|TRBJ2-7
TGCGCCAGCAGCTTGGTGGGCACAGGGGAGCAGTACTTC
CASSLVGTGEQYF
>many|TRBV7-9|-|TRBJ2-1
TGTGCCAGCAGCTTAGTCCCCAGCTCCTACAATGAGCAGTTCTTC
CASSLVPSSYNEQFF